This T cell receptor beta chain originates from a study of control samples from healthy donors and cancer patients (dated by TCRdb to the early 2020s). Between the V and J ends, shortened by 5 bases and 8 bases respectively, the junction contains 18 bases. Taken from the germline V gene, the CDR1 and CDR2 loops are SGHTA and FQGNSA. Reading from cysteine to phenylalanine, the CDR3 counts 14 amino acids. The read is trimmed to its CDR3 DNA, 42 bases read in frame from base 1. Concerning this clone itself: This clone's antigen is unknown. No base-level quality is on record; no much larger clone is a single base apart.

Receptors were amplified or captured by the immunoSEQ multiplex PCR assay. TCRdb holds this immuneACCESS table with in-frame rearrangements only. Some clones are missing; in checked studies, unresolved V genes explain under half, and the rest has no known cause. This sample gives about 140,000 clones in total; 92% of them show up just once. The ten largest clones capture 11% of the sample. The sequence was obtained from a man between 25 and 39 years old in good health. The sequencing input was blood. This chain joins TRBV7-2 to TRBJ1-2; no D gene call is confident. In nucleotides, the sequence is TGTGCCAGCAGCCTTCAAAGCAAAACTAGAGGCTACACCTTC. Translated, it gives CASSLQSKTRGYTF.